Here is one TCR beta chain with its context. J gave up 0 bases and V 4 bases, and 0 bases lay outside the gene matches. Per the germline V gene, CDR1 is MRHNA and CDR2 is SNTAGT. CDR3 length: 15 amino acids. This specimen comes from a study of cytomegalovirus exposure and HLA in healthy donors. This PCR relied on a set of 60 Vbeta primers and 13 Jbeta primers. Only in-frame clones appear in the TCRdb table, and some are missing; sequencing was by immunoSEQ multiplex PCR. The sample shows roughly 200,000 clones, about 80% of them seen only once. The TCR comes from a woman aged 40-49 years in good health and CMV-seronegative. The chain couples TRBV6-4 to TRBJ2-1, with 10 bases identical to TRBD2. Sequencing used PBMCs. The CDR3 coding sequence is TGTGCCAGCAGTGCTAGCGGGAGCTCCTACAATGAGCAGTTCTTC. Protein: CASSASGSSYNEQFF.